One and the same sample provided the 22 T cell receptor beta chains below, sequenced in a study of T cell repertoires in cytomegalovirus infection (dated by TCRdb to the late 2010s). The reads were generated on an Illumina HiSeq 1500. The raw public data were reprocessed by TCRdb itself: fastp quality trimming at Q25, MiXCR clonotype calling, in-frame beta chains only. One record per CDR3 amino acid sequence lists the most common genes and DNA. The sample table holds 150,000 or so distinct CDR3 sequences, of which 15% to 20% were seen once. The leading ten clones occupy 18% of the sample. Sequencing was done on a sample of CD8+ T cells from PBMCs. The receptors originated from a human donor in good health (CMV status not recorded). Some clones in this sample may be carry-over from other donors' samples.

The chain uses TRBV7-8 and TRBJ2-3; 7 positions agree with TRBD2. J was trimmed by 5 bases and V by 3 bases; bases with no gene match: 8. This CDR3 region has 15 residues. CDR1 is SGHVS and CDR2 is FQNEAQ in the germline V gene. In nucleotides, the CDR3 is TGTGCCAGCAGCTTGCGCGGGAGAGCCCGAGATACGCAGTATTTT. Translating it yields CASSLRGRARDTQYF.

The rearrangement joins TRBV6-2 or TRBV6-3 to TRBJ2-3; TRBD2 is a possible D gene (7 bases). The CDR3 totals 14 residues. Trimming stripped 4 bases from V and 2 bases from J, with 10 bases between. The germline CDR1 and CDR2 sequences are MNHEY and SVGEGT. CDR3 in DNA: TGTGCCAGCAGTTTTGGGGGGGCCACAGATACGCAGTATTTT. It codes for CASSFGGATDTQYF.

The chain recombines TRBV28 with TRBJ1-3; D is unclear. Per germline, CDR1 MDHEN and CDR2 SYDVKM. The CDR3 is 15 residues long. The V end was cut by 7 bases, the J end by 2 bases, with 15 bases between. This chain's CDR3 is CASTAWRGTGNTIYF. CDR3 in DNA: TGTGCCAGCACGGCATGGCGTGGGACTGGAAACACCATATATTTT.

J is TRBJ2-5 and V is TRBV20-1; 10 nucleotides agree with TRBD2. CDR1 is DFQATT and CDR2 is SNEGSKA in the germline V gene (reference sequence). The CDR3 length is 14 residues. V shed 0 bases, J shed 5 bases, and the junction held 3 bases outside the gene matches. DNA of the CDR3: TGCAGTGCTAGAGAGGAGCGGGGGGGGGAGACCCAGTACTTC. Translation gives CSAREERGGETQYF.

The J gene is TRBJ2-7, the V gene TRBV7-8; maybe TRBD2 (5 bases). Germline lookup yields CDR1 SGHVS and CDR2 FQNEAQ. Trimming left V 1 base short and J 6 bases short, with 7 bases between. CDR3 length equals 12 residues. CDR3 region: CASSLDGGEQYF. The CDR3 coding sequence is TGTGCCAGCAGCTTAGACGGAGGCGAGCAGTACTTC.

This clonotype was observed a few times. CDR3 protein: CASSQDSRTGVGYTF. Here the CDR3 DNA reads TGCGCCAGCAGCCAAGATTCGCGGACAGGGGTCGGCTACACCTTC. This rearrangement joins TRBV4-3 to TRBJ1-2; 9 bases agree with TRBD1. Trimming at V came to 0 bases and at J to 8 bases, leaving 7 bases not matched to a gene. This CDR3 spans 15 amino acids. CDR1 is LGHNA, CDR2 YSLEER, per germline.

This clonotype has only a few counts. The chain links TRBV7-9 to TRBJ2-7, with D possibly being TRBD2 (6 bases). V was cut by 5 bases and J by 4 bases, with 18 bases left in between. The length of the CDR3 is 15 residues. Per germline, CDR1 SEHNR and CDR2 FQNEAQ (reference sequence). CDR3 nucleotides: TGTGCCAGCAGCCTATATTCCGGGAGCCTATACGAGCAGTACTTC. This encodes CASSLYSGSLYEQYF.

J is TRBJ2-7 and V is TRBV29-1; D unclear. Germline values: CDR1 SQVTM, CDR2 ANQGSEA. The length of the CDR3 is 14 residues. V was cut by 3 bases and J by 0 bases, with 12 bases left in between. DNA of the CDR3: TGCAGCGTTGATGCCGACGGAAGCTCCTACGAGCAGTACTTC. Translation: CSVDADGSSYEQYF.

The gene calls are TRBV20-1 and TRBJ2-1; TRBD2 matches at 13 bases. The CDR3 runs to 15 residues. Trimming took 5 bases from V and 8 from J; bases not matched to a gene: 9. Germline values: CDR1 DFQATT, CDR2 SNEGSKA (reference sequence). This CDR3 reads CSARRLAGGTDEQFF. CDR3 sequence (DNA): TGCAGTGCTCGCAGACTAGCGGGGGGTACAGATGAGCAGTTCTTC.

This clonotype was picked up a small number of times. This chain uses TRBV2 with TRBJ2-5, with TRBD2 matching 9 bases. The CDR3 totals 16 residues. The junction had 12 bases not matched to a gene; V was cut back by 8 bases and J by 2 bases. Germline assignment: CDR1 SNHLY and CDR2 FYNNEI. The CDR3 nucleotides are TGTGCCAGCCCAAGTGGTCCTAGCGGGGCGCAAGAGACCCAGTACTTC. Its protein product is CASPSGPSGAQETQYF.

This clonotype was observed at least ten times. This chain connects TRBV7-2 to TRBJ1-1; TRBD1 agrees at 9 bases. V was clipped by 5 bases and J by 11 bases; unmatched bases: 24. Germline values: CDR1 SGHTA, CDR2 FQGNSA. This CDR3 is 18 amino acids long. CDR3 sequence: CASSTPGQGSGDPLSAFF. CDR3 coding DNA: TGTGCCAGCAGCACACCGGGACAGGGATCAGGCGACCCCCTCTCGGCTTTCTTT.

The gene calls are TRBV12-3 or TRBV12-4 and TRBJ2-5; D perhaps matches TRBD2 (5 bases). Deletions cut 2 bases from V and 2 bases from J, with 6 bases between. The CDR3 covers 13 residues. As DNA, the CDR3 is TGTGCCAGCAGTTTACCGGGACAAGAGACCCAGTACTTC. Amino acid sequence: CASSLPGQETQYF.

This chain connects TRBV20-1 to TRBJ2-3; 7 bases fit TRBD2. The trim removed 5 bases at V and 1 base at J, leaving 12 bases unmatched. The CDR3 sequence is 16 residues long. Germline V gene lookup returns CDR1 DFQATT and CDR2 SNEGSKA (reference sequence). CDR3 amino acids: CSAFIASREGTDTQYF. The CDR3 region has the DNA TGCAGTGCTTTTATAGCTTCCCGGGAGGGCACAGATACGCAGTATTTT.

This rearrangement joins TRBV19 to TRBJ1-2; a weak D match, TRBD1 (5 bases). This CDR3 comprises 15 residues. V was trimmed by 7 bases and J by 2 bases, leaving 17 bases between them. The germline V gene has CDR1 LNHDA and CDR2 SQIVND (reference sequence). This CDR3 reads CASTSRGRENYGYTF. For the CDR3, the DNA is TGTGCCAGTACTTCGCGGGGCAGGGAGAACTATGGCTACACCTTC. The entire variable domain, with the rest obtained from reference TRBV19 and TRBJ1-2, is as follows: DGGITQSPKYLFRKEGQNVTLSCEQNLNHDAMYWYRQDPGQGLRLIYYSQIVNDFQKGDIAEGYSVSREKKESFPLTVTSAQKNPTAFYLCASTSRGRENYGYTFGSGTRLTVV.

This clonotype was counted a few times. For the CDR3, the DNA is TGTGCCAGCAGTTTGCAAGGGCAGTCCTACGAGCAGTACTTC. Translation: CASSLQGQSYEQYF. The J gene is TRBJ2-7, the V gene TRBV6-2 or TRBV6-3; no clear D gene. Germline loops: CDR1 MNHEY, CDR2 SVGEGT. The CDR3 is 14 residues long. Trimming left V 4 bases short and J 1 base short, with 11 bases between.

This clonotype has just a few counts. The chain couples TRBV28 to TRBJ2-5, with D perhaps TRBD2 (6 bases). V lost 5 bases and J lost 3, with 19 bases in between. The CDR3 runs 16 residues. The germline V gene has CDR1 MDHEN and CDR2 SYDVKM. The CDR3 sequence: CASSPSHGGQEETQYF. For the CDR3, the DNA is TGTGCCAGCAGTCCATCCCACGGAGGGCAGGAAGAGACCCAGTACTTC.

This clonotype showed up just a few times. This rearrangement joins TRBV29-1 to TRBJ2-7; perhaps TRBD1 as D (6 bases). Between the trimmed V and J ends, which lost 4 bases and 0 bases, there was a span of 10 bases. Germline V gene sequence: CDR1 SQVTM, CDR2 ANQGSEA. The CDR3 has 13 amino acids. CDR3 nucleotides: TGCAGCGTTGGGACAGCCAGCTCCTACGAGCAGTACTTC. Encoded protein: CSVGTASSYEQYF.

This clonotype appeared a few times. CDR3 residues: CASSSERSFPYEQYF. The DNA of the CDR3 is TGTGCCAGCTCATCCGAGAGGTCTTTCCCCTACGAGCAGTACTTC. The chain joins TRBV18 to TRBJ2-7; no definite D call. Germline V CDR1 and CDR2: KGHSH, LQKENI. The germline V and J ends were trimmed by 5 bases and 2 bases, with 16 bases remaining between them. The CDR3 has 15 residues.

The chain employs TRBV11-1 and TRBJ2-7, with 9 bases matching TRBD2. The V segment lost 4 bases and the J segment 2 bases; nucleotides outside the gene matches: 9. Germline V gene lookup returns CDR1 SGHAT and CDR2 FQDESV (reference sequence). CDR3 length: 16 residues. As DNA, the CDR3 is TGTGCCAGCAGCTCACCCGGACTAGCGTACACCTACGAGCAGTACTTC. Its protein product is CASSSPGLAYTYEQYF.

The chain uses TRBV6-1 and TRBJ2-7, with 13 bases identical to TRBD2. Trimming at V came to 5 bases and at J to 1 base, leaving 14 bases not matched to a gene. The CDR3 covers 19 residues. Germline assignment: CDR1 MNHNS and CDR2 SASEGT. CDR3 in DNA: TGTGCCAGCAGTCCGTCCATAAGGACTAGCGGGAGAGGATCCTACGAGCAGTACTTC. Protein product: CASSPSIRTSGRGSYEQYF.

This clonotype came up many times. The chain joins TRBV7-2 to TRBJ1-1; no clear D. V lost 2 bases and J 1 base, leaving 14 bases between the germline ends. The CDR3 sequence is 16 residues long. Germline-derived CDR1 and CDR2 are SGHTA and FQGNSA. Here the CDR3 reads CASSLIPMPPNTEAFF. The CDR3 region has the DNA TGTGCCAGCAGCTTAATACCGATGCCACCGAACACTGAAGCTTTCTTT.

This chain uses TRBV7-2 with TRBJ2-3; TRBD2 matches 15 bases. There are 19 residues in the CDR3. The V and J ends lost 5 bases and 3 bases, in that order; junction bases with no gene match: 12. Looked up from germline, CDR1 is SGHTA and CDR2 is FQGNSA. In DNA form, the CDR3 reads TGTGCCAGCAGCCCAACCCTCCGGACTAGCGGGGGGGTTACAGATACGCAGTATTTT. Its translation is CASSPTLRTSGGVTDTQYF. Supplemented by reference TRBV7-2 and TRBJ2-3, the full variable domain reads GAGVSQSPSNKVTEKGKDVELRCDPISGHTALYWYRQSLGQGLEFLIYFQGNSAPDKSGLPSDRFSAERTGGSVSTLTIQRTQQEDSAVYLCASSPTLRTSGGVTDTQYFGPGTRLTVL.